Below are 18 T cell receptor beta chains sequenced from a single sample in a study of OX40 agonist ivuxolimab in advanced cancers. Profiled with immunoSEQ multiplex PCR; TCRdb holds only in-frame clones, not every one. The table shows over 50,000 clones, with approximately 89% occurring only once. Here the sequenced sample was CD4+ or CD8+ T cells sorted from blood, taken in a trial of the OX40 agonist ivuxolimab. These receptor sequences come from an adult with an advanced solid tumor such as melanoma, head and neck, liver or kidney cancer.

This clone appeared once. The CDR3 spells CASSLGQGARETQYF. In nucleotides, the CDR3 is TGTGCCAGCAGCTTGGGGCAGGGGGCTCGAGAGACCCAGTACTTC. V gene TRBV5-8 combines with J gene TRBJ2-5, with TRBD1 matching 8 bases. With 0 bases clipped from V and 4 bases from J, the junction kept 5 bases outside the gene matches. This CDR3 region has 15 residues. CDR1 is SGHTS and CDR2 is YDEGEE in the germline V gene.

A single count supports this clone. J is TRBJ1-1 and V is TRBV28, with a weak D call TRBD1 (5 bases). CDR3 length: 15 residues. V shed 2 bases and J shed 6 bases, with 16 bases lying between them. Germline V CDR1 and CDR2: MDHEN, SYDVKM. CDR3 coding DNA: TGTGCCAGCAGTTTAGCATTCACAGGCCCGGCTGAAGCTTTCTTT. This gives the protein CASSLAFTGPAEAFF.

The rearrangement joins TRBV20-1 to TRBJ2-3; a weak D match, TRBD2 (5 bases). This CDR3 spans 11 amino acids. Trimming removed 6 bases at V and 5 bases at J, with 9 bases between. Germline V gives CDR1 DFQATT, CDR2 SNEGSKA (reference sequence). CDR3: CSAVLGDTQYF. The CDR3 DNA follows: TGCAGTGCGGTACTAGGAGATACGCAGTATTTT.

The chain recombines TRBV7-9 with TRBJ1-2, with D unclear. CDR3 length equals 15 residues. With 1 base removed from V and 3 bases from J, the gap between germline ends came to 12 bases. The germline V gene has CDR1 SEHNR and CDR2 FQNEAQ (reference sequence). The CDR3 DNA is TGTGCCAGCAGCTTAGGGGTGGGTTCCCACTATGGCTACACCTTC. Translation gives CASSLGVGSHYGYTF.

Note on this clone: The junction shows a germline mismatch at one end, possibly a read error. This chain's CDR3 is CASSFGPPGPPYNEQFF. The CDR3 DNA follows: TGTGCTAGCAGCTTCGGGCCCCCCGGTCCCCCCTACAATGAGCAGTTCTTC. V gene TRBV7-7 combines with J gene TRBJ2-1; D is undetermined. This CDR3 region has 17 residues. Germline CDR1 reads SSHAT; CDR2 reads FNYEAQ (reference sequence).

The chain links TRBV7-9 to TRBJ2-3; 8 positions match TRBD2. CDR3 size: 17 residues. Germline trimming cut 2 bases from V and 1 base from J; bases unmatched to any gene: 8. Germline V gene lookup returns CDR1 SEHNR and CDR2 FQNEAQ (reference sequence). The CDR3 loop is CASSLPTAGAGTDTQYF. CDR3 DNA: TGTGCCAGCAGCTTACCCACAGCGGGGGCCGGCACAGATACGCAGTATTTT.

V is TRBV7-3 and J is TRBJ2-1; 7 nucleotides align to TRBD2. This CDR3 has 16 residues. Germline V lookup: CDR1 SGHTA, CDR2 FQGTGA. V gave up 0 bases and J gave up 0 bases; unmatched junction bases: 2. CDR3: CASSLTRLASYNEQFF. CDR3 coding DNA: TGTGCCAGCAGCTTAACGCGACTAGCCTCCTACAATGAGCAGTTCTTC.

The chain has TRBV28 and TRBJ2-5; no definite D call. V gave up 1 base and J gave up 2 bases, with 8 bases separating them. Germline CDR1 MDHEN, CDR2 SYDVKM. The CDR3 is made up of 14 amino acids. CDR3 in amino acids: CASSLYGQQETQYF. The CDR3, as DNA: TGTGCCAGCAGTTTATACGGGCAACAAGAGACCCAGTACTTC.

The V and J genes are TRBV2 and TRBJ2-5, with D possibly matching TRBD2 (7 bases). CDR1 SNHLY and CDR2 FYNNEI come from the germline V gene. The V end was cut by 8 bases, the J end by 13 bases, with 14 bases between. This CDR3 has 10 amino acids. CDR3 DNA: TGTGCCAGCTATGGGGCGGGGGCGTACTTC. The encoded protein is CASYGAGAYF.

The chain has TRBV19 and TRBJ2-7; TRBD1 aligns across 8 bases. Germline V gene lookup returns CDR1 LNHDA and CDR2 SQIVND (reference sequence). Trimming removed 6 bases from V and 3 bases from J; junction bases left unmatched: 7. This CDR3 comprises 14 residues. Written as DNA, the CDR3 is TGTGCCAGTAGAGCTGGGACAGGTTTCTACGAGCAGTACTTC. This codes for CASRAGTGFYEQYF.

This chain uses TRBV5-4 with TRBJ1-2; 9 nucleotides align to TRBD1. Per germline, CDR1 SGHNT and CDR2 YYREEE (reference sequence). This CDR3 has 13 amino acids. V shed 0 bases, J shed 8 bases, and the junction held 2 bases outside the gene matches. CDR3 sequence: CASSLDRGLGYTF. CDR3 DNA sequence: TGTGCCAGCAGCTTGGACAGGGGGCTAGGCTACACCTTC.

This rearrangement joins TRBV15 to TRBJ2-3; possibly TRBD2 for D (7 bases). Per the germline V gene, CDR1 is LNHNV and CDR2 is YYDKDF (reference sequence). CDR3 length: 20 residues. V was shortened by 3 bases and J by 2 bases, with 27 bases between the two germline ends. In DNA, the CDR3 is TGTGCCACCAGCAGTACACGGGGGGCGGGAACGCTTACAGACACAGATACGCAGTATTTT. As protein: CATSSTRGAGTLTDTDTQYF.

This chain uses TRBV4-3 with TRBJ2-7; 8 positions agree with TRBD1. CDR3 length: 17 residues. CDR1 is LGHNA, CDR2 YSLEER, per germline. Unmatched junction bases numbered 14, after V lost 0 bases and J lost 7 bases. The DNA for the CDR3 is TGCGCCAGCAGCCAAGAGGCGTTGGGCAGGGGGCTTGGTGAGCAGTACTTC. This sequence encodes CASSQEALGRGLGEQYF.

The rearrangement uses TRBV7-9 and TRBJ2-1, with TRBD2 matching over 11 bases. The CDR3 is 17 residues long. Germline loops: CDR1 SEHNR, CDR2 FQNEAQ (reference sequence). V was clipped by 5 bases and J by 6 bases; unmatched bases: 12. The DNA for the CDR3 is TGTGCCAGCAGCCCCGGGACTAGCGGCACCAAGGGCAATGAGCAGTTCTTC. It encodes CASSPGTSGTKGNEQFF.

This chain connects TRBV4-3 to TRBJ2-1; 8 nucleotides match TRBD2. The CDR3 extends over 14 amino acids. In germline, CDR1 is LGHNA, CDR2 YSLEER. V lost 2 bases and J lost 9; bases outside the gene matches: 6. The CDR3 DNA follows: TGCGCCAGCAGCCAACCGGGACTAGAAGGTGAGCAGTTCTTC. Its translation: CASSQPGLEGEQFF.

V usage is TRBV27 and J usage is TRBJ1-4; TRBD1 might be the D (6 bases). This CDR3 has 14 amino acids. V lost 5 bases and J 7 bases, leaving 14 bases between the germline ends. Germline CDR1 reads MNHEY; CDR2 reads SMNVEV (reference sequence). CDR3 sequence: CASSHAGGGEKLFF. For the CDR3, the DNA is TGTGCCAGCAGTCATGCGGGGGGCGGTGAAAAACTGTTTTTT. The entire variable domain, with the rest obtained from reference TRBV27 and TRBJ1-4, is as follows: EAQVTQNPRYLITVTGKKLTVTCSQNMNHEYMSWYRQDPGLGLRQIYYSMNVEVTDKGDVPEGYKVSRKEKRNFPLILESPSPNQTSLYFCASSHAGGGEKLFFGSGTQLSVL.

This clone was observed a single time. This rearrangement joins TRBV9 to TRBJ1-3; D not resolved. The CDR3 contains 16 residues. Germline V gives CDR1 SGDLS, CDR2 YYNGEE. V dropped 0 bases and J dropped 0 bases, with 10 bases sitting between them. The CDR3: CASSVASGASGNTIYF. The CDR3 DNA sequence: TGTGCCAGCAGCGTAGCTTCGGGAGCCTCTGGAAACACCATATATTTT.

The chain combines TRBV28 with TRBJ1-2; the match to TRBD1 covers 8 bases. V lost 8 bases to trimming and J lost 2 bases; unmatched junction nucleotides: 7. The length of the CDR3 is 14 residues. Germline V gives CDR1 MDHEN, CDR2 SYDVKM. Here the CDR3 DNA reads TGTGCCAGCCGTGACAGGGGAGGAAACTATGGCTACACCTTC. Amino acids: CASRDRGGNYGYTF.